This T cell receptor beta chain was identified in a study of blood T cell repertoires in COVID-19. Study at large: Spain, Italy and the United States supplied samples that represented acute and convalescent COVID-19. Sources were T cells, B-cell-depleted T cells, or PBMCs; the material itself was cDNA or gDNA.

Deletions cut 5 bases from V and 2 bases from J, with 10 bases between. Germline V gene lookup returns CDR1 LGHDT and CDR2 YNNKEL (reference sequence). There are 14 residues in the CDR3. Authors' data handling: Using reference gene primer amplification, nucleated cell counts were estimated. Data came from immunoSEQ multiplex PCR; TCRdb stores just in-frame clones and leaves some out. Clone size and V and J calls were adopted from that table, with D and trimming inferred from the DNA. The table has about 480,000 clones, approximately 90% seen once. The sequenced sample consisted of peripheral blood. The clonotype comes from a woman aged 25 to 39 with acute or convalescent COVID-19. The chain is built from TRBV3-1 (or the pseudogene TRBV3-2) and TRBJ1-5, with D possibly being TRBD1 (6 bases). The CDR3 sequence is CASSFRQGNQPQHF. The CDR3 DNA is TGTGCCAGCAGCTTTCGACAGGGCAATCAGCCCCAGCATTTT.